This T cell receptor beta chain was found in a study of T cells after yellow fever vaccination. As for the study in general: Some fractions had low cell numbers, and these were prepared with SMART-Seq v4 Ultra Low Input.

V was clipped by 5 bases and J by 2 bases, with 13 bases between them. Germline values: CDR1 MNHNY, CDR2 SVGAGI (reference sequence). The CDR3 length is 15 residues. Overall study findings and caveats: It was a weaker secondary response, yet one that peaked faster, at day 5 versus 15.

This clonotype showed up many times. The antigen is unknown. TCR cDNA, made by 5'RACE template switching, carried an added universal primer site and UMIs. TCRdb re-called the 5' RACE reads through MiXCR, storing one row per CDR3 protein. This repertoire shows some 160,000 distinct CDR3 sequences, approximately 9.7% found once; its top ten account for roughly 36%. The TCR was taken from a man between 18 and 29 years old who received the YFV17D yellow fever vaccine. The material sequenced was CD8+ T cells sorted from PBMCs, taken 45 days after the yellow fever booster vaccination. This chain links TRBV6-6 with TRBJ1-5, with TRBD1 as a possible D gene (5 bases). Here the CDR3 DNA reads TGTGCCAGCAGTCAGGGACTAGTTGGCAATCAGCCCCAGCATTTT. Translation gives CASSQGLVGNQPQHF.